These T cell receptor beta chains were read from a single sample in a study of cytomegalovirus exposure and HLA in healthy donors. This table comes from immunoSEQ multiplex PCR, and its TCRdb copy is limited to in-frame clones, with some not included. The sample has 110,000 or so clones; 12% to 15% are singletons. The sequencing sample was made of PBMCs. Receptor source: a female donor in good health and CMV-seronegative. Each CDR3 is given with its conserved first and last residue. Fields, in order: D gene, clone size, J gene, V gene, CDR3 protein, CDR3 DNA. A D gene is named only where the DNA matches it firmly. Clone size is not always given. Where it is, it says once, few, many or a class for expanded clones.

TRBD2	few	TRBJ2-7	TRBV7-2	CASSPFVAGSYEQYF	TGTGCCAGCAGCCCGTTTGTAGCGGGATCCTACGAGCAGTACTTC
TRBD1	-	TRBJ2-7	TRBV7-2	CASSLLGGQGTYEQYF	TGTGCCAGCAGCTTGCTTGGAGGACAGGGGACCTACGAGCAGTACTTC
-	few	TRBJ1-5	TRBV5-8	CASSFDLGSNQPQHF	TGTGCCAGCAGCTTTGATCTAGGTAGCAATCAGCCCCAGCATTTT
TRBD2	few	TRBJ2-2	TRBV7-3	CASSLASGSTGELFF	TGTGCCAGCAGCTTGGCTAGCGGGAGCACCGGGGAGCTGTTTTTT
TRBD1	-	TRBJ1-3	TRBV28	CASRQGIRGNTIYF	TGTGCCAGCAGACAGGGGATTCGCGGAAACACCATATATTTT
TRBD2	-	TRBJ2-5	TRBV7-8	CASSLEGYSGMVETQYF	TGTGCCAGCAGCTTAGAGGGGTATAGCGGGATGGTTGAGACCCAGTACTTC
-	-	TRBJ2-7	TRBV4-3	CASSQESTEFSHSYEQYF	TGCGCCAGCAGCCAAGAGAGTACAGAATTCAGCCATTCCTACGAGCAGTACTTC
-	-	TRBJ1-1	TRBV6-1	CASSGGQITEAFF	TGTGCCAGCAGTGGGGGACAAATCACTGAAGCTTTCTTT
-	few	TRBJ2-1	TRBV9	CASSVALARYNEQFF	TGTGCCAGCAGCGTAGCCCTAGCACGCTACAATGAGCAGTTCTTC
TRBD2	few	TRBJ2-7	TRBV2	CASSVGLASYEQYF	TGTGCCAGCAGTGTGGGACTAGCTTCCTACGAGCAGTACTTC
-	-	TRBJ1-5	TRBV4-3	CASSQDSVGNQPQHF	TGCGCCAGCAGCCAAGATTCGGTGGGCAACCAGCCCCAGCATTTT
-	few	TRBJ1-1	TRBV19	CASSPRLYTEAFF	TGTGCCAGTAGTCCGCGTCTTTACACTGAAGCTTTCTTT
-	few	TRBJ2-7	TRBV5-1	CASSFGPADEQYF	TGCGCCAGCAGCTTCGGTCCCGCCGACGAGCAGTACTTC
-	few	TRBJ1-2	TRBV27	CASKREGGAYGYTF	TGTGCCAGCAAGAGGGAGGGGGGGGCCTATGGCTACACCTTC
-	-	TRBJ2-7	TRBV11-1	CASSTQREQYF	TGTGCCAGCAGCACTCAGCGAGAGCAGTACTTC
-	few	TRBJ1-1	TRBV6-5	CASSYSDSPGPEAFF	TGTGCCAGCAGTTACTCAGACAGCCCTGGGCCTGAAGCTTTCTTT
-	-	TRBJ2-7	TRBV1	CTSSHDRGGPSYEQYF	TGCACCAGCAGCCACGACAGGGGAGGGCCCTCCTACGAGCAGTACTTC
-	-	TRBJ2-2	TRBV19	CASSIAGAPGTGELFF	TGTGCCAGTAGTATAGCTGGGGCGCCGGGCACCGGGGAGCTGTTTTTT
-	medium-sized	TRBJ2-6	TRBV4-3	CASSQEEGEGRPAGANVLTF	TGCGCCAGCAGCCAAGAGGAGGGAGAGGGGAGACCCGCTGGGGCCAACGTCCTGACTTTC
TRBD2	few	TRBJ2-1	TRBV6-6	CASSFSGGEGGEQFF	TGTGCCAGCAGTTTTTCGGGGGGGGAGGGTGGTGAGCAGTTCTTC
-	many	TRBJ2-6	TRBV10-3	CAISSLAGANVLTF	TGTGCCATCAGCTCACTCGCTGGGGCCAACGTCCTGACTTTC
-	few	TRBJ2-5	TRBV29-1	CSVEDHRGWEQYF	TGCAGCGTTGAAGATCATCGGGGGTGGGAGCAGTACTTC